The 14 T cell receptor beta chains below were found in one sample sequenced in a study of blood T cell repertoires in COVID-19. Sequencing used immunoSEQ multiplex PCR; TCRdb keeps in-frame clones, though not all of them. The sample includes some 340,000 clones, around nine tenths of them seen just once. Sequenced sample: PBMCs or T cells enriched from blood (not recorded which). The receptors originated from a woman aged 30 to 39 who had been exposed to COVID-19.

This chain joins TRBV7-2 and TRBJ2-7, with 8 bases matching TRBD1. Trimming took 1 base from V and 2 from J; bases not matched to a gene: 10. CDR1 is SGHTA, CDR2 FQGNSA, per germline. This CDR3 has 17 residues. The CDR3 loop is CASSLGGRGLIPYEQYF. CDR3 DNA sequence: TGTGCCAGCAGCTTAGGAGGCAGGGGGCTTATCCCCTACGAGCAGTACTTC.

Comments on this clone: This sample includes further DNA sequences coding for the same CDR3. The rearrangement uses TRBV7-9 and TRBJ1-2, with D unresolved. V was cut by 5 bases and J by 2 bases, with 12 bases left in between. CDR1 SEHNR and CDR2 FQNEAQ come from the germline V gene (reference sequence). This CDR3 has 14 residues. Here the CDR3 DNA reads TGTGCCAGCAGCCGTGGCGAGGCCAACTATGGCTACACCTTC. Protein: CASSRGEANYGYTF.

This chain uses TRBV11-2 with TRBJ2-2, with D possibly being TRBD1 (5 bases). The ends were cut back, 4 bases at V and 3 bases at J, with 18 bases in the middle. Per the germline V gene, CDR1 is SGHAT and CDR2 is FQNNGV. The CDR3 contains 17 residues. The CDR3 is CASSSQGHIDYTGELFF. The CDR3 DNA is TGTGCCAGCAGCTCCCAGGGCCATATAGATTACACCGGGGAGCTGTTTTTT.

The J gene is TRBJ2-7, the V gene TRBV7-2, with D perhaps matching TRBD1 (5 bases). CDR3 length: 15 amino acids. Trimming pared 5 bases from V and 1 base from J, leaving 15 bases between. Germline V gene sequence: CDR1 SGHTA, CDR2 FQGNSA. The CDR3: CASSQRWGGSYEQYF. The CDR3 region has the DNA TGTGCCAGCAGCCAACGCTGGGGCGGTTCCTACGAGCAGTACTTC.

The chain employs TRBV9 and TRBJ1-4; the match to TRBD1 covers 9 bases. Looked up from germline, CDR1 is SGDLS and CDR2 is YYNGEE. The ends lost 3 bases at V and 10 bases at J; junction bases unmatched: 10. The CDR3 totals 15 residues. The CDR3 DNA sequence: TGTGCCAGCAGCGCCCGCCGGGACAGGGAGTCAAAACTGTTTTTT. Translation gives CASSARRDRESKLFF.

V is TRBV6-5 and J is TRBJ1-2; maybe TRBD1 (6 bases). From germline, CDR1 is MNHEY and CDR2 SVGAGI. V lost 6 bases to trimming and J lost 6 bases, with 11 bases between them. This CDR3 comprises 12 residues. The CDR3: CASSPGTNGYTF. CDR3 DNA sequence: TGTGCCAGCAGCCCCGGGACAAATGGCTACACCTTC.

The chain recombines TRBV19 with TRBJ1-5; D is unresolved. Germline V gives CDR1 LNHDA, CDR2 SQIVND (reference sequence). This CDR3 contains 16 residues. V gave up 3 bases and J gave up 0 bases, with 12 bases separating them. The CDR3 DNA reads as TGTGCCAGTAGTATTTTATTCCTCTATAGCAATCAGCCCCAGCATTTT. Residues: CASSILFLYSNQPQHF.

CDR3 protein: CASSLAARGGYGYTF. The CDR3 region has the DNA TGCGCCAGCAGCTTAGCGGCCAGGGGTGGCTATGGCTACACCTTC. The rearrangement links TRBV5-1 to TRBJ1-2; maybe TRBD1 (6 bases). The V end was cut by 2 bases, the J end by 4 bases, with 15 bases between. The germline V gene has CDR1 SGHRS and CDR2 YFSETQ. The CDR3 covers 15 residues.

V and J are TRBV10-3 and TRBJ2-2; 12 nucleotides align to TRBD1. Germline-derived CDR1 and CDR2 are ENHRY and SYGVKD. The CDR3 loop spans 15 amino acids. Unmatched junction bases numbered 5, after V lost 7 bases and J lost 5 bases. CDR3 sequence (DNA): TGTGCCATCACGGGACAGGGGGCAGTAACCGGGGAGCTGTTTTTT. Its translation: CAITGQGAVTGELFF.

CDR3 protein: CASSPGQGKGEKLFF. The CDR3 DNA reads TGTGCCAGCAGCCCCGGACAGGGCAAGGGTGAAAAACTGTTTTTT. The chain combines TRBV7-6 with TRBJ1-4; TRBD1 agrees at 8 bases. Unmatched junction bases numbered 9, after V lost 5 bases and J lost 7 bases. The CDR3 spans 15 residues. CDR1 SGHVS and CDR2 FNYEAQ come from the germline V gene.

CDR3 region: CASSQVVQGTTEAFF. CDR3 coding DNA: TGTGCCAGCAGCCAAGTTGTACAGGGTACGACTGAAGCTTTCTTT. The V and J genes are TRBV3-1 (or the pseudogene TRBV3-2) and TRBJ1-1; TRBD1 might be the D (6 bases). The germline V and J ends were trimmed by 1 base and 5 bases, with 14 bases remaining between them. Germline CDR1 and CDR2: LGHDT and YNNKEL (reference sequence). The CDR3 has 15 residues.

CDR3 residues: CASGFGTSGGLEQYF. As DNA, the CDR3 is TGTGCTAGTGGTTTCGGGACTAGCGGGGGACTCGAGCAGTACTTC. This rearrangement joins TRBV12-5 to TRBJ2-7; 14 positions agree with TRBD2. The CDR3 spans 15 residues. The trim removed 3 bases at V and 6 bases at J, leaving 4 bases unmatched. CDR1 is LGHNT and CDR2 is FRNRAP in the germline V gene.

The chain combines TRBV7-6 with TRBJ2-1, with D perhaps TRBD2 (6 bases). The CDR3 covers 15 residues. Germline CDR1 is SGHVS and CDR2 is FNYEAQ. Trimming removed 5 bases at V and 8 bases at J, with 19 bases between. CDR3 in DNA: TGTGCCAGCAGCCTCCGACTAGAGCCCTCGGATGAGCAGTTCTTC. Translating gives CASSLRLEPSDEQFF.

This clone was recorded only once. This chain joins TRBV7-6 and TRBJ1-3, with D possibly matching TRBD1 (5 bases). V was pared by 4 bases and J by 2 bases, with 18 bases between. The CDR3 is 17 residues long. Looked up from germline, CDR1 is SGHVS and CDR2 is FNYEAQ. The CDR3 DNA reads TGTGCCAGCAGCTCGATGGGGCGGGGGATGACTGGAAACACCATATATTTT. It is translated as CASSSMGRGMTGNTIYF. Based on the CDR3 plus reference TRBV7-6 and TRBJ1-3, the full variable domain is GAGVSQSPRYKVTKRGQDVALRCDPISGHVSLYWYRQALGQGPEFLTYFNYEAQQDKSGLPNDRFSAERPEGSISTLTIQRTEQRDSAMYRCASSSMGRGMTGNTIYFGEGSWLTVV.